The 5 T cell receptor beta chains given below trace back to one sample, sequenced in a study of T cell responses to AZD1222 COVID-19 vaccine. The data were produced by immunoSEQ multiplex PCR, yet TCRdb's version contains in-frame clones alone and is incomplete. The table includes approximately 110,000 clones, about 88% detected once. Sequences were derived from peripheral blood, sampled on day 0 of AZD1222 vaccination. These receptors all come from an adult in good health.

V and J are TRBV30 and TRBJ1-2; unclear D gene. Trimming cost V 8 bases and J 5 bases, with 21 bases left between them. This CDR3 spans 14 amino acids. Looked up from germline, CDR1 is GTSNPN and CDR2 is SVGIG (reference sequence). The CDR3 is CAHRAGIGIYGYTF. CDR3 DNA sequence: TGTGCCCACCGTGCGGGGATCGGCATTTATGGCTACACCTTC.

The chain couples TRBV9 to TRBJ1-2; D gene unclear. The CDR3 spans 15 residues. The V and J ends lost 0 bases and 4 bases respectively, with 13 bases between them. Germline lookup yields CDR1 SGDLS and CDR2 YYNGEE. The CDR3 here is CASSVEDWTIYGYTF. The CDR3 DNA follows: TGTGCCAGCAGCGTAGAGGACTGGACGATCTATGGCTACACCTTC.

The chain combines TRBV27 with TRBJ2-5, with D maybe TRBD2 (5 bases). Trimming removed 2 bases from V and 4 bases from J, with 8 bases in between. Germline V lookup: CDR1 MNHEY, CDR2 SMNVEV (reference sequence). CDR3 size: 13 residues. CDR3 protein: CASSLGLIETQYF. Here the CDR3 DNA reads TGTGCCAGCAGTTTAGGACTCATAGAGACCCAGTACTTC.

The chain recombines TRBV30 with TRBJ2-6, with 9 bases that match TRBD1. J lost 0 bases, V lost 3 bases, and 3 bases had no gene match. Germline V gives CDR1 GTSNPN, CDR2 SVGIG (reference sequence). This CDR3 spans 16 amino acids. DNA of the CDR3: TGTGCCTGGAGGGGACAGGGCCGCTCTGGGGCCAACGTCCTGACTTTC. Translating gives CAWRGQGRSGANVLTF.

The V call is TRBV7-9, the J call TRBJ1-4; no definite D call. V lost 0 bases and J 5 bases, leaving 13 bases between the germline ends. This CDR3 has 16 residues. Germline V lookup: CDR1 SEHNR, CDR2 FQNEAQ (reference sequence). Written as DNA, the CDR3 is TGTGCCAGCAGCTTAGCGGCGGAGATAAGGAATGAAAAACTGTTTTTT. Residues: CASSLAAEIRNEKLFF.